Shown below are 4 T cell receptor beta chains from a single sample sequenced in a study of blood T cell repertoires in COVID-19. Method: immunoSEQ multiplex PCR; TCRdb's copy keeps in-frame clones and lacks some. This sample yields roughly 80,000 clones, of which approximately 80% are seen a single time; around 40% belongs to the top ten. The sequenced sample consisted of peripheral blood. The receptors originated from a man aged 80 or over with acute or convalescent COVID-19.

This CDR3 reads CASSYTGGALGEQYF. The CDR3 DNA sequence: TGTGCCAGCAGCTATACAGGGGGCGCTTTGGGTGAGCAGTACTTC. V usage is TRBV5-4 and J usage is TRBJ2-7; TRBD1 aligns across 9 bases. V lost 3 bases and J lost 7; bases outside the gene matches: 11. CDR1 is SGHNT, CDR2 YYREEE, per germline (reference sequence). The CDR3 length is 15 residues.

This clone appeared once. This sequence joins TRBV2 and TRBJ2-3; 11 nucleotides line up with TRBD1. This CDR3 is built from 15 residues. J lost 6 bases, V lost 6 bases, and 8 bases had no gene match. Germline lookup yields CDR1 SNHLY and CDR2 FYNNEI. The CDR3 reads CASSGGTGGTDTQYF. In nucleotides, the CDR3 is TGTGCCAGCAGCGGCGGGACAGGGGGGACGGATACGCAGTATTTT.

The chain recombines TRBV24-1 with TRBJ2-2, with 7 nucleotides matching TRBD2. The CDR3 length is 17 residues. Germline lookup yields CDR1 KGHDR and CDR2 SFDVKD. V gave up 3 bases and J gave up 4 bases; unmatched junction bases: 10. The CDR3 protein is CATSDSGGRRATGELFF. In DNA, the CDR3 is TGTGCCACCAGTGATAGTGGCGGGAGACGGGCCACCGGGGAGCTGTTTTTT.

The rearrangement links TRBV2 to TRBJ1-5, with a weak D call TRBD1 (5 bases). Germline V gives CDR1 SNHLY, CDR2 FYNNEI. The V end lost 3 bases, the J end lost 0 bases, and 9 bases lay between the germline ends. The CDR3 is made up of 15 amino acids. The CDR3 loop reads CASSEGDYSNQPQHF. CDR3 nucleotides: TGTGCCAGCAGTGAGGGGGACTATAGCAATCAGCCCCAGCATTTT. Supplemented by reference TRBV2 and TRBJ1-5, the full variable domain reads EPEVTQTPSHQVTQMGQEVILRCVPISNHLYFYWYRQILGQKVEFLVSFYNNEISEKSEIFDDQFSVERPDGSNFTLKIRSTKLEDSAMYFCASSEGDYSNQPQHFGDGTRLSIL.